This entry describes one T cell receptor beta chain. Its antigen is unknown. A universal primer site was added by template switching, and unique molecular identifiers were carried by the cDNA. TCRdb re-called the 5' RACE reads with MiXCR, one entry per CDR3 protein. Of about 340,000 distinct CDR3 sequences listed, roughly 9% are singletons. The data are from a study of identical twins. Findings and caveats of the study: Insertions ran lower in abundant cord blood beta clonotypes, though not in memory repertoires. The study based its conclusions on cross-sectional statistical analysis and did not follow the same donors. Excess low generation probability was seen in twin-shared out-of-frame alpha sequences.

CDR1 and CDR2 from the germline V gene are SGHDT and YYEEEE. The CDR3 has 19 residues. V lost 4 bases and J lost 2; bases outside the gene matches: 11. The chain links TRBV5-6 to TRBJ2-4, with TRBD2 matching 14 bases. Sequencing was done on a sample of naive T cells sorted from blood. This sequence originates from a woman in her forties or fifties in good health. The CDR3 nucleotides read TGTGCCAGCAGCATCGGGACTAGCGGGAGTCTGTGGACCAAAAACATTCAGTACTTC. Translation: CASSIGTSGSLWTKNIQYF.